This T cell receptor beta chain was identified in a study of blood T cell repertoires in COVID-19. Study as a whole: Samples of COVID-19 (acute and convalescent) were obtained from the United States, Italy and Spain.

Authors' data handling: Reference gene primers were amplified, and this amplification served to estimate nucleated cell counts. This table comes from immunoSEQ multiplex PCR, and its TCRdb copy is limited to in-frame clones, with some not included. V and J calls and clone size follow that table, whereas D and trimming were derived from the DNA. Among nearly 25,000 clones listed, 81% were seen once. Sequencing used peripheral blood. The origin of this receptor is an older man with acute or convalescent COVID-19.

CDR3 residues: CASSQEVARLEQYF. The CDR3 DNA reads TGTGCCAGCAGCCAAGAGGTGGCCCGTCTCGAGCAGTACTTC. The rearrangement links TRBV4-2 to TRBJ2-7; no reliable D call. The CDR3 loop spans 14 amino acids. The ends were cut back, 0 bases at V and 6 bases at J, with 12 bases in the middle. From germline, CDR1 is LGHNA and CDR2 YNFKEQ.